Presented here are 5 T cell receptor beta chains from one specimen sequenced in a study of cytomegalovirus exposure and HLA in healthy donors. 60 Vbeta and 13 Jbeta primers were used in PCR. This table comes from immunoSEQ multiplex PCR, and its TCRdb copy is limited to in-frame clones, with some not included. The sample includes 100,000 to 150,000 clones, 82% seen only once; the top ten take roughly 1.2%. Material: PBMCs. These TCRs come from a boy younger than 18 in good health and CMV-seronegative.

The gene calls are TRBV13 and TRBJ2-3; 15 nucleotides line up with TRBD2. The V gene's germline CDR1 is PRHDT and CDR2 FYEKMQ (reference sequence). V lost 4 bases, J lost 5 bases, and 13 bases stayed unmatched. CDR3 length: 19 residues. The CDR3 protein is CASSSRKGLAGGTQDTQYF. The CDR3 nucleotides are TGTGCCAGCAGCTCCCGAAAGGGACTAGCGGGGGGAACCCAAGATACGCAGTATTTT.

The table lists this clone with a count of one. The chain recombines TRBV5-5 with TRBJ2-7; 11 nucleotides align to TRBD2. The CDR3 length is 16 residues. The V and J ends lost 3 bases and 0 bases, in that order; junction bases with no gene match: 5. CDR1 SGHKS and CDR2 YYEKEE come from the germline V gene (reference sequence). CDR3 amino acids: CASSSTGTSGSYEQYF. Here the CDR3 DNA reads TGTGCCAGCAGCTCTACTGGGACTAGCGGCTCCTACGAGCAGTACTTC.

The genes are TRBV20-1 and TRBJ2-1; a possible D gene is TRBD2 (6 bases). CDR3 size: 10 residues. Per germline, CDR1 DFQATT and CDR2 SNEGSKA (reference sequence). V lost 3 bases and J 14 bases, leaving 11 bases between the germline ends. The CDR3 nucleotides read TGCAGTGCTAGGATTTCGGGGGAGTTCTTC. Translating gives CSARISGEFF.

Remarks on this clone: The sample has other DNA sequences that encode this CDR3 too. V and J are TRBV30 and TRBJ2-7, with 10 bases lining up with TRBD1. This CDR3 contains 13 residues. V was pared by 3 bases and J by 2 bases, with 1 base of the junction left unmatched. Germline CDR1 GTSNPN, CDR2 SVGIG (reference sequence). This CDR3 is CAWRDRGTYEQYF. DNA for the CDR3: TGTGCCTGGAGGGACAGGGGGACCTACGAGCAGTACTTC.

The V gene is TRBV2, the J gene TRBJ2-7; 9 positions match TRBD1. J gave up 6 bases and V 4 bases, and 4 bases lay outside the gene matches. The CDR3 runs to 13 residues. Germline V gives CDR1 SNHLY, CDR2 FYNNEI. The CDR3 coding sequence is TGTGCCAGCAGTGTCGACAGGGGGTCCGAGCAGTACTTC. This encodes CASSVDRGSEQYF.